The 17 T cell receptor beta chains listed next were all sequenced from one sample in a study of blood T cell repertoires in COVID-19. Sequencing used immunoSEQ multiplex PCR; TCRdb keeps in-frame clones, though not all of them. The sample has 190,000 or so clones; around 87% are singletons. The sample taken for sequencing was peripheral blood. The receptors originated from a man aged 35-49 years with active or convalescent COVID-19.

This clone was seen a few times. The chain recombines TRBV11-3 with TRBJ1-2; perhaps TRBD1 as D (5 bases). CDR1 is SGHNT, CDR2 YENEEA, per germline. There are 13 residues in the CDR3. V gave up 8 bases and J gave up 0 bases, with 10 bases separating them. The CDR3: CASAGPTNYGYTF. The CDR3 nucleotides are TGTGCCAGCGCAGGGCCCACTAACTATGGCTACACCTTC.

The rearrangement uses TRBV7-3 and TRBJ2-2, with D possibly being TRBD1 (8 bases). CDR1 and CDR2 (germline): SGHTA, FQGTGA. Trimming removed 3 bases at V and 4 bases at J, with 15 bases between. The CDR3 loop spans 16 amino acids. The CDR3 DNA follows: TGTGCCAGCAGCTTGAGGACAGGGAGGGGCACCGGGGAGCTGTTTTTT. This translates into CASSLRTGRGTGELFF. The whole variable domain, filled in from reference TRBV7-3 and TRBJ2-2, reads GAGVSQTPSNKVTEKGKYVELRCDPISGHTALYWYRQSLGQGPEFLIYFQGTGAADDSGLPNDRFFAVRPEGSVSTLKIQRTERGDSAVYLCASSLRTGRGTGELFFGEGSRLTVL.

This chain uses TRBV30 with TRBJ2-7; possibly TRBD2 for D (7 bases). CDR3 length: 14 amino acids. The V gene lost 2 bases and the J gene lost 3 bases, with 14 bases spanning the gap. Germline V gene sequence: CDR1 GTSNPN, CDR2 SVGIG (reference sequence). The CDR3 DNA reads TGTGCCTGGAGTATGGGAGGGGGGTTCTACGAGCAGTACTTC. Protein sequence: CAWSMGGGFYEQYF.

The chain combines TRBV6-2 or TRBV6-3 with TRBJ1-4, with 7 nucleotides matching TRBD1. The V gene's germline CDR1 is MNHEY and CDR2 SVGEGT. CDR3 size: 15 residues. J lost 7 bases, V lost 6 bases, and 11 bases had no gene match. The CDR3 protein is CASSRQTGRSEKLFF. CDR3 coding DNA: TGTGCCAGCAGCCGGCAGACAGGGAGGAGTGAAAAACTGTTTTTT.

The rearrangement links TRBV6-2 or TRBV6-3 to TRBJ1-2, with 7 nucleotides matching TRBD1. After removal of 6 bases from V and 5 bases from J, the junction contained 6 bases not matched to a gene. This CDR3 has 13 amino acids. Germline V CDR1 and CDR2: MNHEY, SVGEGT. CDR3 sequence: CASSLDREYGYTF. The CDR3 bases are TGTGCCAGCAGCCTCGACAGGGAATATGGCTACACCTTC.

The CDR3 here is CASSEQGKSAEQYF. CDR3 nucleotides: TGTGCCAGTAGTGAACAGGGGAAATCAGCAGAGCAGTACTTC. This sequence joins TRBV19 and TRBJ2-7, with TRBD1 matching over 7 bases. Unmatched junction bases numbered 11, after V lost 5 bases and J lost 7 bases. Germline CDR1 and CDR2: LNHDA and SQIVND (reference sequence). The CDR3 has 14 residues.

V is TRBV3-1 (or the pseudogene TRBV3-2) and J is TRBJ1-2, with D perhaps matching TRBD1 (6 bases). The ends were cut back, 1 base at V and 5 bases at J, with 17 bases in the middle. The CDR3 is 16 amino acids. CDR1 is LGHDT and CDR2 is YNNKEL in the germline V gene (reference sequence). For the CDR3, the DNA is TGTGCCAGCAGCCAAGCTGGGGGCAGGGCCGGGTATGGCTACACCTTC. Protein: CASSQAGGRAGYGYTF.

The chain uses TRBV11-2 and TRBJ1-6; perhaps TRBD1 as D (6 bases). V lost 5 bases and J lost 10, with 18 bases in between. The CDR3 contains 15 residues. CDR1 is SGHAT, CDR2 FQNNGV, per germline. The CDR3, as DNA: TGTGCCAGCAGCGCCGACAGGATCGCTGGGTCACCCCTCCACTTT. As protein: CASSADRIAGSPLHF.

This sequence joins TRBV3-1 (or the pseudogene TRBV3-2) and TRBJ1-2, with D uncertain. The V end was cut by 2 bases, the J end by 7 bases, with 11 bases between. CDR3 size: 13 residues. Germline CDR1 reads LGHDT; CDR2 reads YNNKEL (reference sequence). The CDR3: CASSQPSRSGYTF. CDR3 DNA: TGTGCCAGCAGCCAACCTTCCCGGAGTGGCTACACCTTC.

This CDR3 is CASMETVNSPLHF. CDR3 nucleotide sequence: TGTGCCAGCATGGAGACAGTTAATTCACCCCTCCACTTT. The rearrangement links TRBV6-5 to TRBJ1-6; a weak D match, TRBD1 (5 bases). The CDR3 is 13 amino acids. Trimming cost V 7 bases and J 6 bases, with 10 bases left between them. CDR1 is MNHEY, CDR2 SVGAGI, per germline.

The chain couples TRBV5-1 to TRBJ1-2, with a weak D call TRBD1 (6 bases). The CDR3 covers 11 residues. Germline V gene data show CDR1 as SGHRS and CDR2 as YFSETQ. The V end lost 5 bases, the J end lost 4 bases, and 6 bases lay between the germline ends. The CDR3 DNA sequence: TGCGCCAGCAGACAGGGCTATGGCTACACCTTC. The encoded protein is CASRQGYGYTF.

The rearrangement uses TRBV27 and TRBJ2-3; TRBD1 agrees at 9 bases. The germline V gene encodes CDR1 MNHEY and CDR2 SMNVEV (reference sequence). The CDR3 extends over 16 amino acids. J was trimmed by 6 bases and V by 6 bases; bases with no gene match: 13. As DNA, the CDR3 is TGTGCCAGCAGGGTTCTGGACAGGGGAGGGACGGATACGCAGTATTTT. It translates to CASRVLDRGGTDTQYF.

The rearrangement links TRBV3-1 (or the pseudogene TRBV3-2) to TRBJ1-4; TRBD1 aligns across 8 bases. The CDR3 has 17 amino acids. V was clipped by 0 bases and J by 3 bases; unmatched bases: 6. Germline-derived CDR1 and CDR2 are LGHDT and YNNKEL (reference sequence). The CDR3 spells CASSQEPQGAANEKLFF. CDR3 bases: TGTGCCAGCAGCCAAGAACCTCAGGGGGCAGCTAATGAAAAACTGTTTTTT.

The chain joins TRBV10-3 to TRBJ2-3; D unclear. This CDR3 is 15 amino acids long. V lost 1 base, J lost 1 base, and 9 bases lay in between. From germline, CDR1 is ENHRY and CDR2 SYGVKD. The CDR3 DNA sequence: TGTGCCATCAGTGAGTTAGTGTTGGGCACAGATACGCAGTATTTT. Translation gives CAISELVLGTDTQYF.

The CDR3 reads CASSQSLVTDTQYF. Here the CDR3 DNA reads TGTGCCAGCAGCCAATCCTTAGTGACAGATACGCAGTATTTT. This chain connects TRBV14 to TRBJ2-3; D is undetermined. This CDR3 region has 14 residues. V shed 2 bases and J shed 3 bases, with 9 bases lying between them. Germline CDR1 reads SGHDN; CDR2 reads FVKESK.

DNA of the CDR3: TGTGCCAGCAGCCCGCTGACCGGGTGGGGCTACACCTTC. It codes for CASSPLTGWGYTF. The chain joins TRBV7-8 to TRBJ1-2; no clear D. This CDR3 is 13 amino acids long. V shed 5 bases and J shed 8 bases, with 15 bases lying between them. Germline V CDR1 and CDR2: SGHVS, FQNEAQ. Full variable domain (remainder filled in from reference TRBV7-8 and TRBJ1-2): GAGVSQSPRYKVAKRGQDVALRCDPISGHVSLFWYQQALGQGPEFLTYFQNEAQLDKSGLPSDRFFAERPEGSVSTLKIQRTQQEDSAVYLCASSPLTGWGYTFGSGTRLTVV.

This clone was seen only a few times. J is TRBJ2-1 and V is TRBV7-2, with 15 nucleotides matching TRBD2. The germline V gene has CDR1 SGHTA and CDR2 FQGNSA. The V and J ends lost 1 base and 6 bases, in that order; junction bases with no gene match: 1. This CDR3 has 16 residues. The CDR3 nucleotides are TGTGCCAGCAGCTTAGAGGGACTAGCGGGAGGCAATGAGCAGTTCTTC. This codes for CASSLEGLAGGNEQFF.